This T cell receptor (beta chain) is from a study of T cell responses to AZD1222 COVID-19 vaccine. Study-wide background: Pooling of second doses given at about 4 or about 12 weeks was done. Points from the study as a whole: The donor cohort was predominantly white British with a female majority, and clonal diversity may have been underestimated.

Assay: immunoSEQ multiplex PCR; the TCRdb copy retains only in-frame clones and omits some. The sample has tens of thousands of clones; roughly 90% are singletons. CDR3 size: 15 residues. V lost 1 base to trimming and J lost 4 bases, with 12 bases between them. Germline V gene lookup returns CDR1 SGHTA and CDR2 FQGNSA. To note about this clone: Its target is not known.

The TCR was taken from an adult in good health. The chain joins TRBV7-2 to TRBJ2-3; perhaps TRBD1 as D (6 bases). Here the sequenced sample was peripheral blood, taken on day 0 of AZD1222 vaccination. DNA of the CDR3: TGTGCCAGCAGCTTAGGAACAGGGCTGGCAGATACGCAGTATTTT. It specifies CASSLGTGLADTQYF. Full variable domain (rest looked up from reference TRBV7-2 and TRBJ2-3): GAGVSQSPSNKVTEKGKDVELRCDPISGHTALYWYRQSLGQGLEFLIYFQGNSAPDKSGLPSDRFSAERTGGSVSTLTIQRTQQEDSAVYLCASSLGTGLADTQYFGPGTRLTVL.